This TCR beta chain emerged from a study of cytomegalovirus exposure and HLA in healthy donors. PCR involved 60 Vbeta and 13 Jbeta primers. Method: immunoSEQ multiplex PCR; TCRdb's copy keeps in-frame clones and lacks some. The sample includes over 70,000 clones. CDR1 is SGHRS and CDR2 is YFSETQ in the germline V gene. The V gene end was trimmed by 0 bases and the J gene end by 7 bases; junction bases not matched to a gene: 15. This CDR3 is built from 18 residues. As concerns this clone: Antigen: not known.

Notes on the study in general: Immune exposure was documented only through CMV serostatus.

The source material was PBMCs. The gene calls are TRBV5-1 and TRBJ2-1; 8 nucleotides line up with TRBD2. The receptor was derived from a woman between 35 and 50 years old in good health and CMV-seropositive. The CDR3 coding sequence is TGCGCCAGCAGCTTGGAGACTGTTGTCGGGGGGGCCGAGAATGAGCAGTTCTTC. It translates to CASSLETVVGGAENEQFF.